Here is one T cell receptor beta chain with its context. In the original analysis: Amplification from reference gene primers served as the basis for estimated nucleated cell counts. Sequencing was performed with immunoSEQ multiplex PCR; in TCRdb, only in-frame clones are kept and a portion is missing. V, J and clone size are those of that table, while D and trimming were read from the DNA. This table holds approximately 110,000 clones, approximately 87% found once. The data were taken from a study of blood T cell repertoires in COVID-19. The wider study: The United States, Italy and Spain were the sources of the acute and convalescent COVID-19 samples.

V lost 8 bases and J lost 6; bases outside the gene matches: 8. The CDR3 is 13 amino acids. Germline V gene sequence: CDR1 KGHSH, CDR2 LQKENI. This sequence was found in an older woman with acute or convalescent COVID-19. The rearrangement joins TRBV18 to TRBJ1-2; 8 nucleotides line up with TRBD1. Sequencing used peripheral blood. The CDR3 coding sequence is TGTGCCAGCACGGACAGGGAGCTTGATGGCTACACCTTC. It is translated as CASTDRELDGYTF.